The clone carrying this TCR beta chain was recorded at least ten times. Its antigen is undetermined. The source of the sample is a study of early T cells in non-severe SARS-CoV-2 infection. Study findings and constraints: Clonotype matching in VDJdb favored anti-spike CD8 responses and did not capture private and CD4 specificities.

V shed 4 bases, J shed 1 base, and the junction held 4 bases outside the gene matches. The CDR3 consists of 15 residues. CDR1 is LNHDA and CDR2 is SQIVND in the germline V gene (reference sequence). The TCR library protocol was used to attach unique molecular identifiers. These identifiers were attached to individual cDNA molecules. TCRdb ran MiXCR on the 5' RACE reads and lists one entry per CDR3 protein. The repertoire holds some 49,000 distinct CDR3 sequences, with approximately 12% as singletons. The chain links TRBV19 to TRBJ1-5, with 7 nucleotides matching TRBD1. The TCR was taken from an adult who was a healthcare worker with PCR-confirmed SARS-CoV-2 infection or an uninfected control (not recorded which). What was sequenced was whole blood. The CDR3 DNA reads as TGTGCCAGTAGTACCCCGACAGGGAGCAATCAGCCCCAGCATTTT. Its protein product is CASSTPTGSNQPQHF.